Ten or more counts support the clone carrying this T cell receptor beta chain. Its antigen is as yet unknown. Researchers amplified the TCR beta CDR3 regions from RNA transcripts. RT-PCR in the first round (using the HTBI primer set) targeted the TCR CDR3. One entry per CDR3 protein, called by TCRdb with MiXCR from the multiplex PCR reads. This sample has approximately 490,000 distinct CDR3 sequences, with around a fifth found just once. This specimen comes from a study of T cells in Graves' hyperthyroidism and ophthalmopathy. Study observations and caveats: Researchers report that a 13 V-J model separated ophthalmopathy from stable hyperthyroidism.

This CDR3 is 15 amino acids long. The V segment lost 6 bases and the J segment 4 bases; nucleotides outside the gene matches: 7. Germline V CDR1 and CDR2: MDHEN, SYDVKM. Sequences were obtained from blood. The chain couples TRBV28 to TRBJ2-7; 12 bases are a match to TRBD1. The TCR originated in a woman aged 70-85 years with Graves' ophthalmopathy. CDR3 bases: TGTGCCAGCAGCCTCCCGGGACAGGGGGCATACGAGCAGTACTTC. Amino acids: CASSLPGQGAYEQYF.